This section outlines one TCR beta chain sequence together with its context. This clone was seen a handful of times. Its antigen target is currently unknown. It has no much larger one-base neighbor in the sample; base qualities were not kept. A two-step multiplex PCR was used to amplify TCR-beta CDR3 regions from genomic DNA, and Illumina-compatible adaptors were added in the second step. TCR-beta immunosequencing was carried out on an Illumina platform through the commercial immunoSEQ service. The original pipeline was this. Repertoires were summarised as Top 10 Clones, the percentage of T-cell templates from the ten most frequent sequences, and productive clonality. Productive clonality ranged from 0 to 1, with 1 indicating a monoclonal population. Using log10 scatter plots, tumour-associated clones were identified as sequences that made up at least 0.1% of tumour T-cell templates yet were absent from the matched non-adjacent lung. Student's t-tests were used for two-group comparisons, ANOVA was used for stages, and linear regression was used for relationships, with analyses conducted in GraphPad Prism7 and R. Here the immuneACCESS table is served through TCRdb, limited to in-frame sequences with V and J called. Missing clones are a known gap in these copies; in checked studies unresolved V genes cover under half, and the rest lacks a known reason. The DNA was the basis for D and trimming; V, J and clone size are from that table. For this sample the table gives over 7,500 clones, of which around 77% were detected only once. The ten largest clones take up roughly 12% of the sample.

Normal lung samples came from the same patient and were non-adjacent lung tissue collected as far from the tumour as possible, with a minimum distance of 3 cm. Frozen aliquots of unsorted single-cell suspensions were used for genomic DNA extraction with the QIAamp DNA kit. Tissues arrived within 2 hours after resection and were immediately processed into single-cell suspensions. Tissue was mechanically dissociated and enzymatically digested with DNase I, collagenase I and hyaluronidase for approximately 31 minutes at 37 °C, then filtered and RBC-lysed. This sample stems from a study of immune cell composition in non-small cell lung cancer (dated by TCRdb to between 2016 and 2019). Context from the whole study: Histologic subtype was assigned using H&E plus p63, CK5, Napsin A and TTF-1 immunohistochemistry, mainly lung adenocarcinoma or squamous cell carcinoma. TCR-beta sequencing from Adaptive Biotechnologies was done on approximately 36 paired sets of NSCLC tumour and non-adjacent lung specimens and on about two dozen tumour-only specimens. Supplementary cohort #1 consisted of 10 lung adenocarcinoma cases with paired tumour/lung TCR-beta sequencing and with TIL populations generated to assess tumour reactivity. A few tumour specimens that had TCR-beta data belonged to rare histological subtypes and were left out of the subtype comparisons.

Points the paper makes about the study in general: No significant correlation was found between smoking pack-years and tumour TCR-beta clonality. The reactivity cohort contained only roughly 11 cases, and the tumour-reactive clones were not shown to have sequences in common with the dominant in vivo tumour-associated clones. Nearly half of NSCLC cases had tumour-associated clones >0.5%, found in 33% of adenocarcinomas compared with around 75% of squamous carcinomas. In approximately 10 adenocarcinoma cases, maximal tumour-associated clone frequency correlated strongly with TIL tumour reactivity, whereas overall clonality did not.

Specimen: non-adjacent lung tissue. This receptor was taken from a human donor with non-small cell lung cancer.

In nucleotide form, the sequence is TGTGCCAGTAGTCGCAGACAGGAAGCTTTCTTT. This yields the protein CASSRRQEAFF. The rearranged segments are TRBV19 and TRBJ1-1, and the D gene may be TRBD1, 5 bases matching. Measured from the cysteine to the phenylalanine, the CDR3 is 11 residues long. Only the CDR3 region is kept as DNA, spanning 33 bases read in frame from base 1. The germline V gene (reference sequence) gives CDR1 as LNHDA and CDR2 as SQIVND. Cut back by 5 bases and 8 bases, the V and J ends lie 9 bases apart.